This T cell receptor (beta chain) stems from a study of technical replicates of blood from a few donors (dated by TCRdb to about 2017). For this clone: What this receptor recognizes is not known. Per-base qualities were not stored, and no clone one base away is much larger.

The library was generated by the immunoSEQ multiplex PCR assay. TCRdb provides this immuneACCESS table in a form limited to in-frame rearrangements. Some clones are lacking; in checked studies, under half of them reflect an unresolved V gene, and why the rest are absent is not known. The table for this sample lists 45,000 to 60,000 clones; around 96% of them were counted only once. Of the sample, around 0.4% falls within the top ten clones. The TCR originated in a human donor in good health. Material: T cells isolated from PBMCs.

The sequenced DNA is TGTGCCAGCAGGTACAGGGGGAGCTCCTACAATGAGCAGTTCTTC. Translation gives CASRYRGSSYNEQFF. In this chain, TRBV6-1 is recombined with TRBJ2-1; TRBD1 aligns with 8 central bases. Trimming accounts for 6 bases at V and 0 bases at J, while the number of junction bases matched to no gene is 4. Taken from cysteine to phenylalanine, the CDR3 has 15 residues. This entry keeps only the CDR3 DNA: 45 bases, framed from base 1. CDR1 is given as MNHNS and CDR2 as SASEGT, both from the germline V gene.